This T cell receptor (beta chain) originates from a study of response to subunit inactivated influenza vaccine (dated by TCRdb to 2016 to 2019). Background on the whole study: Deep quantitative profiling of the T cell receptor repertoire was used in the study to follow responses to a trivalent subunit inactivated influenza vaccine. Beyond this particular receptor, the publication reports: The authors proposed that each seasonal influenza vaccination may bring in only a limited number of new T cells.

In this sample, this clonotype turned up a few times. Its antigen specificity is not known. Base qualities were left out, and no much larger clone turns up one base away. Receptors were amplified or captured by RT-PCR. The run used an Illumina HiSeq 2500. TCRdb reprocessed the public reads (quality trimming at Q25 with fastp, clone calling with MiXCR) and kept in-frame beta chains. Rows merge per CDR3 protein into single entries with the most common DNA and genes. The sample yields about 170,000 distinct CDR3 sequences; around a tenth were counted once. About a third of the sample lies in the top ten. CDR1 and CDR2 were assigned from the germline V gene (reference sequence) as MNHEY and SMNVEV. Including cysteine and phenylalanine, the CDR3 has 15 amino acids. The entry retains the CDR3 DNA only, 45 bases that are in frame from base 1. Here V drops 5 bases and J drops 3 bases, and the junction holds 4 bases not matched to any gene.

The sequence was obtained from a man in his fifties or sixties who received an inactivated influenza vaccine. Donor details come from another sample of the same person, matched by shared clones. The sequence links TRBV27 to TRBJ2-6, and TRBD1 aligns with 7 junction nucleotides. Here the sequenced sample was CD8+ T cells sorted from PBMCs, taken around 2 years after vaccination. The DNA reads TGTGCCAGCAGTCCAACAGGGGTTGGGGCCAACGTCCTGACTTTC. This encodes CASSPTGVGANVLTF.